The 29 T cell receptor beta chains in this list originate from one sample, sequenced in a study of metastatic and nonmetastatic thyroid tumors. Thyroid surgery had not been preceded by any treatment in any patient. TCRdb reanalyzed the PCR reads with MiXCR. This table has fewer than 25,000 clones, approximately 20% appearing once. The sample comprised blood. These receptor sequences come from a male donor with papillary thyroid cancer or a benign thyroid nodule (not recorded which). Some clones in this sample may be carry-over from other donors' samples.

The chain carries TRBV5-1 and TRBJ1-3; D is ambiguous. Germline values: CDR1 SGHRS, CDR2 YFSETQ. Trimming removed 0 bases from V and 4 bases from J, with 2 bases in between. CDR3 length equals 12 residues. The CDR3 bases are TGCGCCAGCAGCTTGGCGGGAAACACCATATATTTT. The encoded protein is CASSLAGNTIYF.

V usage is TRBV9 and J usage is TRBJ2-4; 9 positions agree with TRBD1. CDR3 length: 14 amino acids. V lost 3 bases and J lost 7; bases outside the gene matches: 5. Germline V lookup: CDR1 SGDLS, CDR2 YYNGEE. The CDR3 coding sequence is TGTGCCAGCAGCGCCCCCGGGACAGGGAACATTCAGTACTTC. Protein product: CASSAPGTGNIQYF.

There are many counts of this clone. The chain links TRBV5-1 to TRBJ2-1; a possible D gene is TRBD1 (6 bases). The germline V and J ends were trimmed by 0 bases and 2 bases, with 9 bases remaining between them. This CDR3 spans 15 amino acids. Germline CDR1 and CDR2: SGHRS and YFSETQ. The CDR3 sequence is CASSLGGQTYNEQFF. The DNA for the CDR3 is TGCGCCAGCAGCTTGGGGGGGCAAACCTACAATGAGCAGTTCTTC.

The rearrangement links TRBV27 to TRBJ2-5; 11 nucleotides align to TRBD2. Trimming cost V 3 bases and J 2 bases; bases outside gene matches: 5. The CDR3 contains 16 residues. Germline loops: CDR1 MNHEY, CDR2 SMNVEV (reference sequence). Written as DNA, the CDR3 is TGTGCCAGCAGTTTCCCGACTAGCGGGACACAAGAGACCCAGTACTTC. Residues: CASSFPTSGTQETQYF.

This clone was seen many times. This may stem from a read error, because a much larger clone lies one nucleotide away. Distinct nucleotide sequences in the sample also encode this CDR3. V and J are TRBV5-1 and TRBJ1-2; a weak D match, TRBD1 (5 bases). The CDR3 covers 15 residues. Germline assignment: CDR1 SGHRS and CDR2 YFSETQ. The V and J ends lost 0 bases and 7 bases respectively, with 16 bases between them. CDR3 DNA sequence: TGCGCCAGCAGCTTGGGGCTTAACAGGCCCAGTGGCTACACCTTC. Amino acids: CASSLGLNRPSGYTF.

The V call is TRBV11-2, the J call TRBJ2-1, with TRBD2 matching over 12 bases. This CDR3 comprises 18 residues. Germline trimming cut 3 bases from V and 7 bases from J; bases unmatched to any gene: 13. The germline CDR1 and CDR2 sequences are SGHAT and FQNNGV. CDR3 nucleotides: TGTGCCAGCAGCTTCCCTCGACTAGCGGGAGTAGACTCTAATGAGCAGTTCTTC. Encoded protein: CASSFPRLAGVDSNEQFF.

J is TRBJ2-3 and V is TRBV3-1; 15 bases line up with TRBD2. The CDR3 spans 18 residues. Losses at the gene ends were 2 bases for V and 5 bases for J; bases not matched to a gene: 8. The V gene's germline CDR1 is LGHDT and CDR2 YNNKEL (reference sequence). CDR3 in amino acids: CASSQSRTSGGALDTQYF. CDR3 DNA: TGTGCCAGCAGCCAATCGAGGACTAGCGGGGGGGCCCTAGATACGCAGTATTTT.

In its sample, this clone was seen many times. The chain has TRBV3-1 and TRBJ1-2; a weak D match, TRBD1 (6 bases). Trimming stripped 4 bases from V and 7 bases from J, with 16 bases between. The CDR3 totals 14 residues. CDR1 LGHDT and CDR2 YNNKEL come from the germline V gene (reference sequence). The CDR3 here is CASSPGTGAGGYTF. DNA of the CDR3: TGTGCCAGCAGCCCAGGGACGGGGGCTGGTGGCTACACCTTC.

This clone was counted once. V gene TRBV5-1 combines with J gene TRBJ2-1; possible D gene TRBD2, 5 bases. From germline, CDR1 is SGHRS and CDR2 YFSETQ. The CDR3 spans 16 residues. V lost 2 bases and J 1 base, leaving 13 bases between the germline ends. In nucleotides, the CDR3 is TGCGCCAGCAGCTTCCTAGAGGGCCTATCCTACAATGAGCAGTTCTTC. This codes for CASSFLEGLSYNEQFF.

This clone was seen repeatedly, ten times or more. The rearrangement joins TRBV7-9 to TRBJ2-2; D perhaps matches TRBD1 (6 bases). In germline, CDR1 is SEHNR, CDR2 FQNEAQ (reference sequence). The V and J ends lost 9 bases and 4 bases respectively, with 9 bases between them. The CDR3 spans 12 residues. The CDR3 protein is CARDSLTGELFF. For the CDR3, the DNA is TGTGCCAGGGACAGCCTCACCGGGGAGCTGTTTTTT.

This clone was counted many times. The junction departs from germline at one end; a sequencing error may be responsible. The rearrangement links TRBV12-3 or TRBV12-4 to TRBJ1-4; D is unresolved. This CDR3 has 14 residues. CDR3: CASSLDGTNEKLFF. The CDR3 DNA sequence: TGTGCCAGCAGCTTAGATGGAACTAATGAAAAACTGTTTTTT.

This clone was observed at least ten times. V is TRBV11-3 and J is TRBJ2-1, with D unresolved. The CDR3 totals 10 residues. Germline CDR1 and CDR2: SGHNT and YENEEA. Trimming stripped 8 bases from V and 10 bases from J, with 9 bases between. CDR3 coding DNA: TGTGCCAGCGGAACACAAGAGCAGTTCTTC. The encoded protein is CASGTQEQFF.

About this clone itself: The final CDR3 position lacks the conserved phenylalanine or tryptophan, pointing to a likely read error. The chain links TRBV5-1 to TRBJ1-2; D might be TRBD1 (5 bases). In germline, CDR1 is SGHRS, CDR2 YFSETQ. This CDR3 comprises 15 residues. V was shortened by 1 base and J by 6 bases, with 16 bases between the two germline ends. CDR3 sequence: CASSLMGLRRDGYTS. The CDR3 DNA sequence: TGCGCCAGCAGCTTGATGGGACTCAGGAGGGATGGCTACACCTCC.

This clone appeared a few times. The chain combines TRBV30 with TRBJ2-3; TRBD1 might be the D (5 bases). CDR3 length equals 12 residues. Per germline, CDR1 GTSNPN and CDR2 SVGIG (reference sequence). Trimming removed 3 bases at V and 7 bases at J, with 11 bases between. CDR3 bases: TGTGCCTGGAGCGTACAGGTGAATACGCAGTATTTT. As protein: CAWSVQVNTQYF.

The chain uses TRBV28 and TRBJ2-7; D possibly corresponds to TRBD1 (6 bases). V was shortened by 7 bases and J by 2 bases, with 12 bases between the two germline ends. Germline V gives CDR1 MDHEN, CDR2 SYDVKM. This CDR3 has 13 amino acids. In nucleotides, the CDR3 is TGTGCCAGCACCTCCAGGGGCCCCTACGAGCAGTACTTC. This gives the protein CASTSRGPYEQYF.

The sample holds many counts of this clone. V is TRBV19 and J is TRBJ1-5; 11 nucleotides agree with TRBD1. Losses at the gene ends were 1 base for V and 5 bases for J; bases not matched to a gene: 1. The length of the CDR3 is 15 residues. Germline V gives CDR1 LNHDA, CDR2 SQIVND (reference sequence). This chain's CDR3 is CASSIGDRGYQPQHF. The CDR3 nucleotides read TGTGCCAGTAGTATAGGGGACAGGGGGTATCAGCCCCAGCATTTT. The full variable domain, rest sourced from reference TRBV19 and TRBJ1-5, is DGGITQSPKYLFRKEGQNVTLSCEQNLNHDAMYWYRQDPGQGLRLIYYSQIVNDFQKGDIAEGYSVSREKKESFPLTVTSAQKNPTAFYLCASSIGDRGYQPQHFGDGTRLSIL.

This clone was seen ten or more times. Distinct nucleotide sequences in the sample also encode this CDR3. CDR3 sequence (DNA): TGTGCCAGCAGCACGGGACAGGTGGAAGGCTACACCTTC. Amino acid sequence: CASSTGQVEGYTF. The chain has TRBV9 and TRBJ1-2; 8 nucleotides match TRBD1. The CDR3 runs to 13 residues. Germline V gene lookup returns CDR1 SGDLS and CDR2 YYNGEE. Trimming removed 4 bases from V and 8 bases from J; junction bases left unmatched: 7.

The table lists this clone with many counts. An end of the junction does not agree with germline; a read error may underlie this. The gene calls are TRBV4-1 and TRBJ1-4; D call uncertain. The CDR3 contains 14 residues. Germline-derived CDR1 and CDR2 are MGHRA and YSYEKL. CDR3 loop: CASRQAGGPEKLFF. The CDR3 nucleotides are TGCGCCAGCAGACAAGCGGGTGGACCGGAAAAACTGTTTTTT.

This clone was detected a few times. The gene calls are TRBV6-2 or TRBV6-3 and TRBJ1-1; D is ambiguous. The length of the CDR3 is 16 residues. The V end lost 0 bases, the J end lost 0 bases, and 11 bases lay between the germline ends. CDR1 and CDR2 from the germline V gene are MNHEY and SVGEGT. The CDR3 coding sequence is TGTGCCAGCAGTTACTCGAGGGTATCGATGAACACTGAAGCTTTCTTT. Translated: CASSYSRVSMNTEAFF.

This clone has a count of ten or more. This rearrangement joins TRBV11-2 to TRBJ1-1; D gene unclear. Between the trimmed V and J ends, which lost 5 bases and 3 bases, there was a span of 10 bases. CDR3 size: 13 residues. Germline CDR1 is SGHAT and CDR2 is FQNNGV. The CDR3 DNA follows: TGTGCCAGCAGCCAGGATATTGACACTGAAGCTTTCTTT. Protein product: CASSQDIDTEAFF. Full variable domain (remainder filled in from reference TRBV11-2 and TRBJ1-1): EAGVAQSPRYKIIEKRQSVAFWCNPISGHATLYWYQQILGQGPKLLIQFQNNGVVDDSQLPKDRFSAERLKGVDSTLKIQPAKLEDSAVYLCASSQDIDTEAFFGQGTRLTVV.

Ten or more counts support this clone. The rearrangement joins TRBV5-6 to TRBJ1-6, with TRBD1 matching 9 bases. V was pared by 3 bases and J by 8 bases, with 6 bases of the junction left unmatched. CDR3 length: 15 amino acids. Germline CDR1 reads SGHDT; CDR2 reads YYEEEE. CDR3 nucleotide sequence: TGTGCCAGCAGCTACAGGGGGCAACAAGATTCACCCCTCCACTTT. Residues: CASSYRGQQDSPLHF.

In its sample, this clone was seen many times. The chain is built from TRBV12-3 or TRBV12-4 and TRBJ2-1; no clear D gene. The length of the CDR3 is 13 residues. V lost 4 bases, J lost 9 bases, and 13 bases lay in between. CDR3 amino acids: CASSSDITGEQFF. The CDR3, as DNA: TGTGCCAGCAGTTCAGACATAACTGGTGAGCAGTTCTTC.

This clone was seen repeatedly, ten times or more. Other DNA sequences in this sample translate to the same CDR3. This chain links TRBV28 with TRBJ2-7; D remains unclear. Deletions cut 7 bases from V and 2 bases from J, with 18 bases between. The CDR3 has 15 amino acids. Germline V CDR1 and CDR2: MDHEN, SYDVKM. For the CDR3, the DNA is TGTGCCAGCACCCTTATGACCAGAGGTACCTACGAGCAGTACTTC. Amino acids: CASTLMTRGTYEQYF. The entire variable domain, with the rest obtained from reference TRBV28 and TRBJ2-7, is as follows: DVKVTQSSRYLVKRTGEKVFLECVQDMDHENMFWYRQDPGLGLRLIYFSYDVKMKEKGDIPEGYSVSREKKERFSLILESASTNQTSMYLCASTLMTRGTYEQYFGPGTRLTVT.

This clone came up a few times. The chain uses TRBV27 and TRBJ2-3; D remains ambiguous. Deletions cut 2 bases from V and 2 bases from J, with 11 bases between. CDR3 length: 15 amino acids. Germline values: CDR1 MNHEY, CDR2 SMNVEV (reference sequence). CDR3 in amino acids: CASSLRHLHTDTQYF. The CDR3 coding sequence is TGTGCCAGCAGTTTAAGACACCTACACACAGATACGCAGTATTTT.

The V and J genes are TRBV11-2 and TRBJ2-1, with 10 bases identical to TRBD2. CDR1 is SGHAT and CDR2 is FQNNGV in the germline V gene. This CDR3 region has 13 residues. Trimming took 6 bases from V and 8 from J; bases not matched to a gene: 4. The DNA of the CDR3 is TGTGCCAGCAGGGATAGCGGGAGGCATGAGCAGTTCTTC. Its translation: CASRDSGRHEQFF.

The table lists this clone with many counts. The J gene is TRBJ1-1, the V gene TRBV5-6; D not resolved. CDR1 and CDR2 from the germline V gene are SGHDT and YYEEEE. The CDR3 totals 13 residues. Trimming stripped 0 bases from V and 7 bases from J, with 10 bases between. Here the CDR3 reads CASSLVGRREAFF. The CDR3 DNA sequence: TGTGCCAGCAGCTTGGTCGGCAGACGTGAAGCTTTCTTT.

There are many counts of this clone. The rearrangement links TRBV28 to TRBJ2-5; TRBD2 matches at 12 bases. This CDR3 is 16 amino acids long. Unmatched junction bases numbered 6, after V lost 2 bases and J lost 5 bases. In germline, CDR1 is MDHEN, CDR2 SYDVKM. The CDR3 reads CASSLPGLAGLETQYF. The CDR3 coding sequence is TGTGCCAGCAGTTTACCAGGACTAGCGGGGTTGGAGACCCAGTACTTC.

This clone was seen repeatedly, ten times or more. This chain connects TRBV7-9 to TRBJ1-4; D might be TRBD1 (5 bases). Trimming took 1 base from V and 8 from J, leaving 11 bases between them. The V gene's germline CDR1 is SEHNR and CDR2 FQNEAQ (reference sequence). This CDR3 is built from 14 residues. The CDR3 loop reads CASSLGREGEKLFF. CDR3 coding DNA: TGTGCCAGCAGCTTAGGCAGGGAGGGAGAAAAACTGTTTTTT.

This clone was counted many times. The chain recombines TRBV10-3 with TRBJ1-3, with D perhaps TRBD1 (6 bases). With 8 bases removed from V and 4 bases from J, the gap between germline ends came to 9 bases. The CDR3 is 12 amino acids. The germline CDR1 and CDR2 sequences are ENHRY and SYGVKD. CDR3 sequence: CAIAGQGNTIYF. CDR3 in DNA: TGTGCCATCGCTGGACAGGGAAACACCATATATTTT.